Listed here are 28 T cell receptor beta chains from one sample, sequenced in a study of blood T cells in healthy people across ages. It was with a sample-barcoded 5' primer and a J-beta primer mix that a second PCR of roughly 6 to 12 cycles was run. TCRdb itself ran the 5' RACE reads through MiXCR, one entry per CDR3 protein. Here the sample spans 600,000 to 800,000 distinct CDR3 sequences, around a fifth being singletons. Sequencing was carried out using blood. Receptors were obtained from a man between 65 and 80 years old in good health.

This clonotype was detected ten times or more. V is TRBV10-3 and J is TRBJ2-5, with D possibly being TRBD1 (5 bases). Between the trimmed V and J ends, which lost 0 bases and 5 bases, there was a span of 10 bases. The length of the CDR3 is 14 residues. CDR1 and CDR2 (germline): ENHRY, SYGVKD. The CDR3 nucleotides read TGTGCCATCAGTGAGTCTGACAGTTGGGAGACCCAGTACTTC. It specifies CAISESDSWETQYF.

This clonotype was detected only a few times. The chain links TRBV29-1 to TRBJ2-1; D not certain. The CDR3 runs 13 residues. Germline V gene data show CDR1 as SQVTM and CDR2 as ANQGSEA. V was clipped by 3 bases and J by 0 bases, with 6 bases between them. In DNA, the CDR3 is TGCAGCGTTGAGGGCAGCTCCTACAATGAGCAGTTCTTC. Translation: CSVEGSSYNEQFF.

Comment on this clonotype: One end of the junction does not line up with germline, which may come from a read error. This chain joins TRBV7-8 and TRBJ2-3; 10 bases agree with TRBD2. In germline, CDR1 is SGHVS, CDR2 FQNEAQ. The CDR3 is 17 amino acids. CDR3 nucleotides: TGTGCCATCAGCTACCTAGCGGGAGTCGGAAACACAGATACGCAGTATTTT. Encoded protein: CAISYLAGVGNTDTQYF.

This clonotype occurred a few times. The chain recombines TRBV9 with TRBJ1-5; no definite D call. Germline-derived CDR1 and CDR2 are SGDLS and YYNGEE. V lost 0 bases and J lost 4, with 8 bases in between. This CDR3 comprises 14 residues. The CDR3 spells CASSVGPTNQPQHF. The CDR3, as DNA: TGTGCCAGCAGCGTAGGACCGACAAATCAGCCCCAGCATTTT.

In regard to this clonotype: Without the conserved terminal phenylalanine or tryptophan, this CDR3 likely stems from a read error. The limits of the CDR3 on the DNA are not certain, so only TCRdb's listed CDR3 is given. This chain uses TRBV20-1 with TRBJ2-5. The germline CDR1 and CDR2 sequences are DFQATT and SNEGSKA (reference sequence). The CDR3 is 11 residues long, counting both termini. Here the CDR3 reads CSARDNYEEYS.

This clonotype was counted only a few times. The V gene is TRBV18, the J gene TRBJ2-3; 13 bases are a match to TRBD2. CDR1 is KGHSH and CDR2 is LQKENI in the germline V gene. The CDR3 is 18 residues long. After removal of 0 bases from V and 4 bases from J, the junction contained 7 bases not matched to a gene. The CDR3 coding sequence is TGTGCCAGCTCACCACCTGGACTAGCGGGAGTCCAACCAGATACGCAGTATTTT. Residues: CASSPPGLAGVQPDTQYF.

There are a few counts of this clonotype. The chain joins TRBV10-1 to TRBJ2-5, with D possibly TRBD2 on 5 matching bases. The V and J ends lost 2 bases and 5 bases respectively, with 18 bases between them. Germline-derived CDR1 and CDR2 are WNHNN and SYGVQD (reference sequence). This CDR3 region has 16 residues. DNA for the CDR3: TGCGCCAGCAGTGAGCTCTTACCGGGTTGGAGGGAGACCCAGTACTTC. Its protein product is CASSELLPGWRETQYF.

This clonotype was seen a few times. The chain links TRBV25-1 to TRBJ1-5; TRBD1 matches 11 bases. CDR3 size: 13 residues. After removal of 8 bases from V and 6 bases from J, the junction contained 3 bases not matched to a gene. Germline CDR1 and CDR2: MGHDK and SYGVNS. Here the CDR3 reads CASGTGGFQPQHF. CDR3 DNA: TGTGCCAGCGGGACAGGGGGGTTTCAGCCCCAGCATTTT.

This clonotype was picked up many times. This chain connects TRBV29-1 to TRBJ1-4; the D gene is possibly TRBD1 (6 bases). The germline gives CDR1 SQVTM, CDR2 ANQGSEA. The CDR3 consists of 13 residues. Trimming stripped 3 bases from V and 6 bases from J, with 11 bases between. Here the CDR3 reads CSVEEGGDEKLFF. CDR3 coding DNA: TGCAGCGTTGAGGAAGGGGGTGATGAAAAACTGTTTTTT. Based on the CDR3 plus reference TRBV29-1 and TRBJ1-4, the full variable domain is SAVISQKPSRDICQRGTSLTIQCQVDSQVTMMFWYRQQPGQSLTLIATANQGSEATYESGFVIDKFPISRPNLTFSTLTVSNMSPEDSSIYLCSVEEGGDEKLFFGSGTQLSVL.

This clonotype was observed once. This rearrangement joins TRBV12-3 or TRBV12-4 to TRBJ2-5; 11 positions agree with TRBD2. Trimming cost V 5 bases and J 4 bases; bases outside gene matches: 9. The length of the CDR3 is 16 residues. CDR3 sequence: CASSETSGIRLETQYF. In DNA form, the CDR3 reads TGTGCCAGCAGTGAGACTAGCGGGATACGTTTAGAGACCCAGTACTTC.

About this clonotype itself: The junction shows a germline mismatch at one end, possibly a read error. This chain uses TRBV5-1 with TRBJ2-7, with 10 bases lining up with TRBD1. Germline loops: CDR1 SGHRS, CDR2 YFSETQ. The CDR3 spans 14 residues. The CDR3 loop reads CASSPGTGAYEQHF. CDR3 nucleotide sequence: TGCGCCAGCAGCCCAGGGACAGGGGCCTACGAGCAGCACTTC.

A note on this clonotype: At one end the junction does not follow the germline gene, possibly because of a read error. The chain uses TRBV5-1 and TRBJ2-1; D gene unclear. The CDR3 loop spans 15 amino acids. The germline CDR1 and CDR2 sequences are SGHRS and YFSETQ. The CDR3 loop reads CASGLGGVWNNEQFF. DNA for the CDR3: TGCGCCAGCGGCTTGGGCGGTGTGTGGAACAATGAGCAGTTCTTC.

Written as DNA, the CDR3 is TGTGCCACCAGTGATGCGGGAGGGCAAAACATTCAGTACTTC. This sequence encodes CATSDAGGQNIQYF. The V and J genes are TRBV24-1 and TRBJ2-4; TRBD2 matches 9 bases. CDR1 is KGHDR, CDR2 SFDVKD, per germline. CDR3 length: 14 amino acids. The ends lost 3 bases at V and 5 bases at J; junction bases unmatched: 1.

This clonotype was recorded many times. The chain links TRBV28 to TRBJ2-5, with D tentatively TRBD1 or TRBD2 (5 bases each). This CDR3 comprises 13 residues. Per the germline V gene, CDR1 is MDHEN and CDR2 is SYDVKM. V lost 6 bases and J 2 bases, leaving 10 bases between the germline ends. CDR3 coding DNA: TGTGCCAGCAGATGGGACGGACAAGAGACCCAGTACTTC. Its translation is CASRWDGQETQYF.

The CDR3 spells CASSRVHDAWETQYF. The CDR3 DNA follows: TGTGCCAGCAGTCGGGTACACGATGCCTGGGAGACCCAGTACTTC. The chain is built from TRBV6-5 and TRBJ2-5; D unresolved. CDR1 and CDR2 from the germline V gene are MNHEY and SVGAGI. The CDR3 sequence is 15 residues long. V lost 5 bases to trimming and J lost 5 bases, with 18 bases between them.

This clonotype was counted only a few times. CDR3 protein: CSTTSETYEQYF. DNA for the CDR3: TGCAGTACAACTAGCGAGACCTACGAGCAGTACTTC. This chain connects TRBV20-1 to TRBJ2-5; 7 bases map to TRBD2. The J call may be wrong; the DNA end is better matched by TRBJ2-7. The CDR3 runs 12 residues. In germline, CDR1 is DFQATT, CDR2 SNEGSKA (reference sequence).

In this sample, this clonotype turned up many times. The chain uses TRBV7-2 and TRBJ2-3; 9 nucleotides line up with TRBD2. Trimming at V came to 1 base and at J to 7 bases, leaving 6 bases not matched to a gene. Germline V CDR1 and CDR2: SGHTA, FQGNSA. CDR3 length: 15 amino acids. The CDR3 is CASSLVGLAGNTQYF. DNA for the CDR3: TGTGCCAGCAGCTTAGTTGGGCTAGCGGGAAATACGCAGTATTTT.

This clonotype has a handful of counts. V is TRBV20-1 and J is TRBJ2-5, with a tentative D call TRBD1 (6 bases). Germline V lookup: CDR1 DFQATT, CDR2 SNEGSKA (reference sequence). There are 12 residues in the CDR3. Trimming left V 4 bases short and J 3 bases short, with 9 bases between. The CDR3, as DNA: TGCAGTGCTATCAGGGACAAAGAGACCCAGTACTTC. Residues: CSAIRDKETQYF.

V is TRBV12-3 or TRBV12-4 and J is TRBJ2-6; 9 bases map to TRBD1. Trimming took 3 bases from V and 2 from J; bases not matched to a gene: 5. The CDR3 runs to 17 residues. CDR3 in amino acids: CASSFYRGLPGANVLTF. The CDR3 nucleotides read TGTGCCAGCAGTTTTTACAGGGGGCTTCCTGGGGCCAACGTCCTGACTTTC.

V gene TRBV20-1 combines with J gene TRBJ1-4, with D unclear. V was shortened by 1 base and J by 10 bases, with 10 bases between the two germline ends. The CDR3 spans 12 residues. Germline CDR1 DFQATT, CDR2 SNEGSKA (reference sequence). The CDR3, as DNA: TGCAGTGCTAGAGTGGCGGAAGGAAAACTGTTTTTT. Amino acids: CSARVAEGKLFF.

This clonotype was picked up many times. The rearrangement links TRBV6-5 to TRBJ1-2; D is unclear. The CDR3 is 13 residues long. Germline loops: CDR1 MNHEY, CDR2 SVGAGI. The V and J ends lost 0 bases and 7 bases respectively, with 9 bases between them. The chain's CDR3 is CASSYSTASGYTF. CDR3 DNA: TGTGCCAGCAGTTACTCTACAGCCTCTGGCTACACCTTC.

The chain combines TRBV19 with TRBJ1-1; 8 bases fit TRBD1. CDR3 length: 17 amino acids. V shed 5 bases and J 1 base; nucleotides not matched to a gene: 12. Germline CDR1 is LNHDA and CDR2 is SQIVND (reference sequence). The CDR3 DNA follows: TGTGCCAGTAGTCTCCCCCTCAGGGGGCGGAGGAACACTGAAGCTTTCTTT. As protein: CASSLPLRGRRNTEAFF.

The sample holds a few counts of this clonotype. The V call is TRBV29-1, the J call TRBJ2-5; D unclear. The V and J ends lost 0 bases and 10 bases respectively, with 21 bases between them. The CDR3 spans 15 residues. CDR1 SQVTM and CDR2 ANQGSEA come from the germline V gene. The CDR3 region has the DNA TGCAGCGTTGAAGAGGGTAGCTGGCGGCTCAGAGGCCAGTACTTC. Its translation is CSVEEGSWRLRGQYF.

V and J are TRBV11-2 and TRBJ2-5; TRBD2 aligns across 7 bases. The better agreement between TRBJ2-1 and the DNA end casts doubt on the J call. Germline CDR1 SGHAT, CDR2 FQNNGV. The CDR3 totals 16 residues. CDR3 protein: CASSLYAGDGYNEQFF. CDR3 nucleotides: TGTGCCAGCAGCTTGTATGCGGGAGATGGCTACAATGAGCAGTTCTTC.

This clonotype occurred a few times. The rearrangement joins TRBV5-1 to TRBJ2-5, with TRBD2 matching 11 bases. V shed 2 bases and J 4 bases; nucleotides not matched to a gene: 4. This CDR3 comprises 15 residues. Germline lookup yields CDR1 SGHRS and CDR2 YFSETQ. DNA for the CDR3: TGCGCCAGCAGCTTTGAACTAGCGGGAGTAGAGACCCAGTACTTC. This gives the protein CASSFELAGVETQYF.

The chain has TRBV7-6 and TRBJ1-1, with 8 bases identical to TRBD1. CDR1 is SGHVS and CDR2 is FNYEAQ in the germline V gene. Trimming at V came to 1 base and at J to 7 bases, leaving 8 bases not matched to a gene. The length of the CDR3 is 15 residues. The CDR3 bases are TGTGCCAGCAGCTTAGGGACAGGGCAGTTGAATGAAGCTTTCTTT. Translated, it gives CASSLGTGQLNEAFF.

In this sample, this clonotype turned up many times. The V call is TRBV3-1, the J call TRBJ2-2; TRBD2 aligns across 9 bases. This CDR3 contains 17 residues. V lost 2 bases to trimming and J lost 0 bases; unmatched junction nucleotides: 4. Per germline, CDR1 LGHDT and CDR2 YNNKEL (reference sequence). The DNA for the CDR3 is TGTGCCAGCAGCCAATTTCTAGCGGGGACGAACACCGGGGAGCTGTTTTTT. The encoded protein is CASSQFLAGTNTGELFF. Full variable domain (remainder filled in from reference TRBV3-1 and TRBJ2-2): DTAVSQTPKYLVTQMGNDKSIKCEQNLGHDTMYWYKQDSKKFLKIMFSYNNKELIINETVPNRFSPKSPDKAHLNLHINSLELGDSAVYFCASSQFLAGTNTGELFFGEGSRLTVL.

This clonotype was seen a few times. This sequence joins TRBV20-1 and TRBJ2-7; 8 bases fit TRBD2. Germline-derived CDR1 and CDR2 are DFQATT and SNEGSKA (reference sequence). With 4 bases clipped from V and 2 bases from J, the junction kept 7 bases outside the gene matches. CDR3 length: 14 amino acids. CDR3 sequence (DNA): TGCAGTGCTACAAACAGCGGGAGCACCTACGAGCAGTACTTC. This gives the protein CSATNSGSTYEQYF.